This record concerns one TCR beta chain sequence. Its target is not known. These data come from a study of cytomegalovirus exposure and HLA in healthy donors. Study observations and caveats: Later, TCR association rates were found to vary by HLA locus, highest for DRB1 and lowest for HLA-C.

This PCR relied on a set of 60 Vbeta primers and 13 Jbeta primers. Only in-frame clones appear in the TCRdb table, and some are missing; sequencing was by immunoSEQ multiplex PCR. The sample features around 130,000 clones, with roughly 1.6% in its top ten. Germline CDR1 and CDR2: SGHNT and YYREEE (reference sequence). The ends were cut back, 3 bases at V and 7 bases at J, with 11 bases in the middle. The CDR3 runs 13 residues. Sequencing used PBMCs. V gene TRBV5-4 combines with J gene TRBJ1-5; perhaps TRBD1 as D (6 bases). This receptor was taken from a middle-aged woman in good health and CMV-seronegative. The CDR3 nucleotides read TGTGCCAGCAGCTCGCAGGGGCAACAGCCCCAGCATTTT. This codes for CASSSQGQQPQHF.